This T cell receptor beta chain originates from a study of T cells in Graves' hyperthyroidism and ophthalmopathy. This clonotype was recorded at least ten times. This CDR3 has 13 amino acids. The germline gives CDR1 MNHEY, CDR2 SMNVEV (reference sequence). J gave up 2 bases and V 9 bases, and 7 bases lay outside the gene matches. Cells are PBMCs isolated from around 9.4 ml of fresh blood. From RNA transcripts, TCR beta CDR3 regions were amplified. A first-round RT-PCR of the TCR CDR3 used the HTBI primer set. TCRdb reprocessed the multiplex PCR reads with MiXCR, giving one entry per CDR3 protein. Counted here are 500,000 or so distinct CDR3 sequences, about 15% occurring once; the ten biggest clones make up roughly a sixth.

The TCR originated in a woman aged 18-30 years with Graves' ophthalmopathy. The sequencing input was blood. The V gene is TRBV27, the J gene TRBJ2-7; TRBD1 matches at 7 bases. CDR3 DNA: TGTGCCAGTACCGGGACAGCAACCTACGAGCAGTACTTC. Translation gives CASTGTATYEQYF.